This section outlines one TCR beta chain sequence together with its context. This clonotype has only a few counts. The specificity of this receptor is unknown. Base qualities are not recorded, but no much larger clone differs from it by a single base. The donors were a few dozen Caucasian individuals from Russia, aged roughly 6 to 90 years, who were systemically healthy. Each donor gave ten milliliters of peripheral blood, collected into EDTA-treated Vacutainer tubes. Ficoll-Paque density-gradient centrifugation was used to isolate PBMCs, with at least 6 million obtained per sample. Trizol reagent was used to extract total RNA from PBMCs, with at least 5.5 micrograms per sample. The percentages of naive CD45RAhigh/CD27high T cells were determined by flow cytometry on a PBMC aliquot from every donor. The entry originates in a study of blood T cells in healthy people across ages (dated by TCRdb to 2014 to 2015). For the wider study: Template switching captured roughly one uniquely barcoded TCR beta cDNA molecule per two T cells in model experiments. The donors were split into four age groups: young (average 16 years), middle-aged (roughly 40), aged (more than 60) and long-lived (under 85). To track age-related changes in TCR beta repertoire diversity, the study relied on deep sequencing normalized with unique cDNA molecular identifiers. Donors of different ages were randomly distributed across sequencing lanes to avoid experimental bias. Two additional independent replicas of 1 million unique cDNA reads from the same blood draw were analyzed for two donors (one aged 18 to 29 and one aged 80 or older). What the research found in general, with its limitations: There was a strong correlation between observed TCR beta diversity and the percentage of naive T cells measured by flow cytometry. Bulk unsorted PBMC profiling prevented conclusive comparison of naive and antigen-experienced compartments. As age increased, observed TCR beta diversity per million T cells dropped in a roughly linear way, and a significant reduction was already evident by age 40. The long-lived group showed more naive CD4+ T cells, fewer expanded clones and increased TCR diversity than the aged group, suggesting age selection. Estimates of total diversity based on one million sequenced T cells were regarded as lower bounds and as underestimates. Because the CMV infection status of the donors was unknown, age-related changes in expanded clonotypes may potentially have been confounded.

CDR1 and CDR2, looked up from the germline V gene, are SGHRS and YFSETQ. The junction shows trimming of 7 bases on V and 6 bases on J, and the gene matches do not reach 14 bases of it. The CDR3 contains 15 residues, cysteine and phenylalanine counted. Just CDR3 DNA is preserved here, 45 bases in frame from base 1. The library was prepared using 5' RACE. TCRdb shows the sequencer as Illumina HiSeq 2500. The second PCR ran for about 7 to 11 cycles and used a J-beta primer mix along with a sample-barcoded 5' primer. Each TCR beta cDNA molecule received a unique molecular identifier from a template-switch 5' adaptor carrying 12 random nucleotides. Each sample yielded at least 2.5 million CDR3-containing paired-end reads. First-strand cDNA synthesis was performed from all RNA using the Mint cDNA synthesis kit, with priming by a TRBC-specific oligonucleotide. After uracil-DNA glycosylase treatment, a first 18-cycle PCR used universal primers M1SS and BC2_uni_R on all cDNA. In the original analysis: Each sample was normalized by randomly selecting 1 million high-quality reads, each carrying a distinct molecular identifier. Instead of being binned into consensus sequences, reads that shared molecular identifiers were thrown out. MiTCR, run with a Q25 quality threshold and the strictest error-elimination algorithm, handled CDR3 identification, clonotype clustering and error correction. A nonparametric unseen species model with Euler transformation was used to estimate lower-bound total TCR beta diversity. TCRdb reprocessing: public reads trimmed at Q25 with fastp, clones called with MiXCR, in-frame beta chains kept. Here each entry gathers all rows of one CDR3 protein and keeps the most common genes and DNA. For this entry, the V and J calls and clone size follow TCRdb and not the study's own pipeline. A total of about 1,400,000 distinct CDR3 sequences appear in this sample, approximately 59% of them only once. Roughly 6.3% of the sample is taken by the ten largest.

The source material was blood. The chain uses TRBV5-1 and TRBJ1-2; 8 central bases correspond to TRBD1. This clonotype originated in a man aged 18 to 35 in good health. The nucleotides are TGCGCCAGCTCGGACAGGGCCTCGAGAGCGGATGGCTACACCTTC. Its protein is CASSDRASRADGYTF.